The TCR beta chain described here comes from a study of blood T cell repertoires in COVID-19. Turning to the study itself: Acute-phase and convalescent COVID-19 samples originated in the United States, Italy and Spain.

Trimming removed 2 bases at V and 11 bases at J, with 18 bases between. CDR1 is SGHTA, CDR2 FQGNSA, per germline. CDR3 length: 14 residues. Using immunoSEQ multiplex PCR, the repertoire was profiled, and TCRdb retains in-frame clones only, with some absent. Among over 200,000 clones listed, over 75% were seen once. The chain is built from TRBV7-2 and TRBJ1-1; D is perhaps TRBD1 (5 bases). Material: peripheral blood. This TCR was recovered from a middle-aged man with active or convalescent COVID-19. CDR3 sequence reads: CASSLIAGRAPAFF. CDR3 nucleotides: TGTGCCAGCAGCTTAATTGCAGGGAGGGCTCCTGCTTTCTTT. Complete variable domain (other parts from reference TRBV7-2 and TRBJ1-1): GAGVSQSPSNKVTEKGKDVELRCDPISGHTALYWYRQSLGQGLEFLIYFQGNSAPDKSGLPSDRFSAERTGGSVSTLTIQRTQQEDSAVYLCASSLIAGRAPAFFGQGTRLTVV.